A selection of T cell receptor beta chains follows, all from one sample in a study of T cell repertoires in cytomegalovirus infection. TCRdb itself ran the reads through MiXCR, one entry per CDR3 protein. The sample lists about 260,000 distinct CDR3 sequences, approximately 9.1% occurring once. The sample taken for sequencing was PBMCs. These receptors were obtained from a human donor in good health (CMV status not recorded). Some clones in this sample may be carry-over from other donors' samples. Both conserved end residues are part of each CDR3. D genes are given only for firm matches. The size field is filled for only some rows; it gives once, few, many or a size class.

d_call j_call v_call clone_size cdr3_nt cdr3_aa
TRBD1 TRBJ2-1 TRBV7-2 many TGTGCCAGCGCCCTCACAGGGGGGAGTTACAATGAGCAGTTCTTC CASALTGGSYNEQFF
TRBD2 TRBJ2-3 TRBV7-2 many TGTGCCAGCAGCTTAGCGCTTAGCGGGGGTAACTTCGGGGGAGATACGCAGTATTTT CASSLALSGGNFGGDTQYF
TRBD1 TRBJ1-1 TRBV5-1 NA TGCGCCAGCAGCTTGGTGCAGGGGGCGCGGGCTTTCTTT CASSLVQGARAFF
NA TRBJ1-5 TRBV28 many TGTGCCAGCAACGAGAGGAGGCGTTACAATCAGCCCCAGCATTTT CASNERRRYNQPQHF
TRBD2 TRBJ2-5 TRBV7-2 many TGTGCCAGCAGCTTAGGGCTAGCGGGAGTTGGGGAGACCCAGTACTTC CASSLGLAGVGETQYF
TRBD1 TRBJ1-2 TRBV12-5 many TGTGCTAGTGGCCCCGGGACAGGGCTTGGCTACACCTTC CASGPGTGLGYTF
NA TRBJ1-1 TRBV28 many TGTGCCAGCAGTTTATACGCAGATGAGAACACTGAAGCTTTCTTT CASSLYADENTEAFF
NA TRBJ1-1 TRBV7-2 many TGTGCCAGCAGCTTAGCGCGAGGACTGAACACTGAAGCTTTCTTT CASSLARGLNTEAFF
NA TRBJ1-5 TRBV24-1 NA TGTGCCACCAGTGATCCAGGACAGAATCAGCCCCAGCATTTT CATSDPGQNQPQHF
TRBD1 TRBJ1-5 TRBV19 NA TGTGCCAGTACGTTGACAGGGACCAATCAGCCCCAGCATTTT CASTLTGTNQPQHF
NA TRBJ2-3 TRBV7-3 many TGTGCCAGCAGCCACTCGTCCCCGACAGATACGCAGTATTTT CASSHSSPTDTQYF
NA TRBJ2-7 TRBV7-2 many TGTGCCAGCACCCTGGGGCAGGGCCCTACCTACGAGCAGTACTTC CASTLGQGPTYEQYF
TRBD1 TRBJ2-5 TRBV7-9 many TGTGCCAGCAGCCCGGGACAGTATTCAGGAGAGACCCAGTACTTC CASSPGQYSGETQYF
TRBD1 TRBJ1-5 TRBV7-9 many TGTGCCAGCAGCTTACCGACAGGGTCATCGCGGCAGCCCCAGCATTTT CASSLPTGSSRQPQHF
TRBD1 TRBJ2-1 TRBV6-5 many TGTGCCAGCAGTTCACAGGGGGGCAATGAGCAGTTCTTC CASSSQGGNEQFF
NA TRBJ2-7 TRBV12-3/TRBV12-4 few TGTGCCAGCAGTCCACAGGGCTCTTATCTGTACTTC CASSPQGSYLYF
NA TRBJ2-2 TRBV7-2 many TGTGCCAGCAGCTTAATGCAGGCCGGGGAGCTGTTTTTT CASSLMQAGELFF
NA TRBJ1-1 TRBV25-1 many TGTGCCAGCAGTGCCGGACAGAACACTGAAGCTTTCTTT CASSAGQNTEAFF
NA TRBJ2-7 TRBV3-1 NA TGTGCCAGCAGCCAAGTGGACGGCGGGGAGCAGTACTTC CASSQVDGGEQYF
NA TRBJ2-3 TRBV5-1 NA TGCGCCAGCAGCTTGGTTCCCGCCCCTGGGGGGGATACGCAGTATTTT CASSLVPAPGGDTQYF
TRBD1 TRBJ1-1 TRBV11-3 NA TGTGCCAGCAGCTCAATCGGACAGGTGAACACTGAAGCTTTCTTT CASSSIGQVNTEAFF
NA TRBJ1-2 TRBV7-9 many TGTGCCAGCAGCGGGTGGACGGTGTATGGCTACACCTTC CASSGWTVYGYTF
NA TRBJ2-5 TRBV11-2 NA TGTGCCAGCAGCCCACCCCATCAAGAGACCCAGTACTTC CASSPPHQETQYF
NA TRBJ2-1 TRBV7-2 many TGTGCCAGCGGGGGACCCGCTGGCAATGAGCAGTTCTTC CASGGPAGNEQFF
NA TRBJ1-1 TRBV7-2 many TGTGCCAGCAGCCCGGACCGCGGGCAACGTGAAGCTTTCTTT CASSPDRGQREAFF
NA TRBJ1-2 TRBV7-2 many TGTGCCAGCAGCTTAGTAACAGTGGGACGGACGGATGGCTACACCTTC CASSLVTVGRTDGYTF
TRBD1 TRBJ1-1 TRBV27 NA TGTGCCAGCAGTTTAGGAGGAGGCAGGGGGGAGAACACTGAAGCTTTCTTT CASSLGGGRGENTEAFF
TRBD1 TRBJ2-7 TRBV28 NA TGTGCCAGCAGTTCGCCGGGACAGGGGGCCCACGAGCAGTACTTC CASSSPGQGAHEQYF
NA TRBJ1-2 TRBV5-4 few TGTGCCAGCACCTTGGGCAGCCTTGCTTCTGGCTACACCTTC CASTLGSLASGYTF